This T cell receptor beta chain is drawn from a study of cytomegalovirus exposure and HLA in healthy donors. Notes on the study in general: Under in vitro conditions, a few CMV-associated chains were confirmed as specific for CMV antigens. While the bulk of TCR sequences proved rare, some public TCRs turned up in many donors.

Regarding this clone: No antigen is known for it.

The CDR3 length is 19 residues. V lost 0 bases and J lost 6, with 21 bases in between. Germline assignment: CDR1 LNHNV and CDR2 YYDKDF (reference sequence). Only in-frame clones appear in the TCRdb table, and some are missing; sequencing was by immunoSEQ multiplex PCR. The table lists some 180,000 clones, 86% of them singletons. The origin of this receptor is a man aged 25 to 40 in good health and CMV-seropositive. The rearrangement joins TRBV15 to TRBJ1-6; the D gene is possibly TRBD1 (5 bases). Sample: PBMCs. CDR3 sequence: CATSRDLGQGLMSNSPLHF. CDR3 bases: TGTGCCACCAGCAGAGATCTAGGTCAGGGACTTATGAGTAATTCACCCCTCCACTTT.